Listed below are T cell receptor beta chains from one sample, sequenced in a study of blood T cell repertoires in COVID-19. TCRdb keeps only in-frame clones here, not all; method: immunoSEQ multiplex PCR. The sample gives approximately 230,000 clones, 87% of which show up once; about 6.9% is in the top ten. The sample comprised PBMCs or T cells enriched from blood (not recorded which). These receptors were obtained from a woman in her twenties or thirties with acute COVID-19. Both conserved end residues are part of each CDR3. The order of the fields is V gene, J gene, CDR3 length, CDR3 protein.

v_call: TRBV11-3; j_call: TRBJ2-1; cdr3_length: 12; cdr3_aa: CASSLVDNEQFF
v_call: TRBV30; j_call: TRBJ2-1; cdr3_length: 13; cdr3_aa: CAWSVLLGAEQFF
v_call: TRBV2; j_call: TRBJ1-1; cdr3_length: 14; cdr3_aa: CASSWGGDLTEAFF
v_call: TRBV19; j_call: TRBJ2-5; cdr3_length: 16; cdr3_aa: CASSMPLGQNQETQYF
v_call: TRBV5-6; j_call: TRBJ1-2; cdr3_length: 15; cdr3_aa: CASSTPGGVPYGYTF
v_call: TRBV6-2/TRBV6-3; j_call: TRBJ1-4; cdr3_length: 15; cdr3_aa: CASSDKGAPDEKLFF
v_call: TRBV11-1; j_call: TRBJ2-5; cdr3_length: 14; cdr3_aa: CASSPTLGGETQYF
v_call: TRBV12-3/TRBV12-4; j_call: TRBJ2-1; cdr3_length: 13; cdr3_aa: CASGRSSYNEQFF
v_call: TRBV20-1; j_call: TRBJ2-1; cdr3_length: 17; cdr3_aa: CSASRRRGAMPYNEQFF
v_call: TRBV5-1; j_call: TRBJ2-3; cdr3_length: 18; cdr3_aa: CASSLGVGKRSGTDTQYF
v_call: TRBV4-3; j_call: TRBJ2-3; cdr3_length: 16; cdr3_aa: CASSQVGSPGEDTQYF
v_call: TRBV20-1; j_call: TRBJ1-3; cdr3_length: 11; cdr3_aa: CSAGRMNTIYF
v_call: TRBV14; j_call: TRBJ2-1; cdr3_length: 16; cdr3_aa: CASSQAIAGLLNEQFF
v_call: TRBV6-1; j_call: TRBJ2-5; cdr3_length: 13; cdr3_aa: CASSEEGVETQYF
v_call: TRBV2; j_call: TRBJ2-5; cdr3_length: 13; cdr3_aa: CASTRLREETQYF
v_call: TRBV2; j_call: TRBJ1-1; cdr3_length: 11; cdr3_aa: CASSPDSEAFF
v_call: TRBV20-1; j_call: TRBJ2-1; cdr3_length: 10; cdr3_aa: CSVRGNEQFF
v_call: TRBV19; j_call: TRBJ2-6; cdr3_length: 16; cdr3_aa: CASSQTQATGANVLTF
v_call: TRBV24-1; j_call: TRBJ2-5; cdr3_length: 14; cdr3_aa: CATSGTGGPGTQYF
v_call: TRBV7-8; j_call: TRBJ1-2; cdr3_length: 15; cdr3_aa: CASSLLGGTNYGYTF
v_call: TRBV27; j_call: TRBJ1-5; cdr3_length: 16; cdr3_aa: CASSLNGTGGDQPQHF
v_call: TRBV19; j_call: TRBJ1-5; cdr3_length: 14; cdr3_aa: CASSMVGDNQPQHF
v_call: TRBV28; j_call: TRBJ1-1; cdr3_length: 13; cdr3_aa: CAGSLGRETEAFF
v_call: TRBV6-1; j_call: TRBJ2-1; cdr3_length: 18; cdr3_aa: CASRETGAEIILQGEQFF
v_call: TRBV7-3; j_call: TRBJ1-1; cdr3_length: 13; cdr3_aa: CASSGQPNTEAFF
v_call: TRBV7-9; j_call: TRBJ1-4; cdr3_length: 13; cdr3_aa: CASSLDSREKLFF
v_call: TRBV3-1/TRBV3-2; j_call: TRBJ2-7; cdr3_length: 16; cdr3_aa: CASSQTRGGAPYEQYF
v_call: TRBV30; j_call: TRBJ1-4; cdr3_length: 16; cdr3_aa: CAWSLGQGTTNEKLFF
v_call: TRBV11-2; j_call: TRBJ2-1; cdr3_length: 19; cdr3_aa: CASSHVGFGLAGGYREQFF
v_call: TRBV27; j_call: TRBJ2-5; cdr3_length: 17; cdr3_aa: CASIPGAGGPYQETQYF
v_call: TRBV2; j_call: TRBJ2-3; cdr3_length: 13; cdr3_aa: CARGLANTDTQYF
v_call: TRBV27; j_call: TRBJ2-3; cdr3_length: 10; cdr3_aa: CASGRGTQYF
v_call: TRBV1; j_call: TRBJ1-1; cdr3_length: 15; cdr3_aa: CTSSKRTGQGAQAFF
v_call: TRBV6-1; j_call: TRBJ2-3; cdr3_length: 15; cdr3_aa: CASSELAGSTDTQYF
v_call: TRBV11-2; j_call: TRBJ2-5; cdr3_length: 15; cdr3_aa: CASSIWTSGQETQYF
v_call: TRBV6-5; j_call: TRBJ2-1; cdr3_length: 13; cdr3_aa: CASRPGSYNEQFF
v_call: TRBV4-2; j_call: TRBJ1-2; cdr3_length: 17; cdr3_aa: CASSQDRSGGRGYGYTF
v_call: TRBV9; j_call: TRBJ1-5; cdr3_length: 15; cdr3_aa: CASSVTDISNQPQHF
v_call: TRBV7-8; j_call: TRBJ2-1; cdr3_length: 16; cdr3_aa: CASSLRLAGEYNEQFF
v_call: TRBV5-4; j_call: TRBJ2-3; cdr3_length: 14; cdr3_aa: CASRPDRVTDTQYF
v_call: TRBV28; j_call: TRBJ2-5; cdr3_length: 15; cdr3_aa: CASSPARHPQETQYF
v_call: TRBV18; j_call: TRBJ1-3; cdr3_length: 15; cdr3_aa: CASSPQTGSGNTIYF
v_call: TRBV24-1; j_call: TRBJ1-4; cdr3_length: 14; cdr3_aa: CATSDLAGNEKLFF
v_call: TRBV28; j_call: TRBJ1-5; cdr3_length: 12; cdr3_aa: CASTTPGAPQHF
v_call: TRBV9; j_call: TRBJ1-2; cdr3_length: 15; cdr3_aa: CASSVDGEPNYGYTF
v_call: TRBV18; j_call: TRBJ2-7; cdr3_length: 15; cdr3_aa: CASSPGLAVTYEQYF
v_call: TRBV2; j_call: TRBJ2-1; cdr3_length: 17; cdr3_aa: CASSEAPPGGAYNEQFF
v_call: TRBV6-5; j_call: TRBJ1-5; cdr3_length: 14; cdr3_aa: CASSYAGGNQPQHF
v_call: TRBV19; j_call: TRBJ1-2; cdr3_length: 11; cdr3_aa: CASGGNYGYTF
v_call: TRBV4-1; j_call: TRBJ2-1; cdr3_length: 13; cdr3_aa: CASSQARAGEQFF
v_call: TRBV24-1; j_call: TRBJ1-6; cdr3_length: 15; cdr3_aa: CATSEAWDRNSPLHF
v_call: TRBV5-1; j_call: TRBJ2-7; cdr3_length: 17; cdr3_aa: CASSPPPTSGSSYEQYF
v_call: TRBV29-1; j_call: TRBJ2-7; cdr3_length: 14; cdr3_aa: CSVEDGTGPYEQYF
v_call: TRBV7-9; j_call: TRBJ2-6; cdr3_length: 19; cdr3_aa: CASSLDLPPQGSGANVLTF
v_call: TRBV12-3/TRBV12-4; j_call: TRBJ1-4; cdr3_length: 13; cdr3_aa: CASTRSVAEKLFF